This TCR beta chain was recorded in a study of control samples from healthy donors and cancer patients (dated by TCRdb to 2018 to 2021). Taken from the germline V gene, the CDR1 and CDR2 loops are LGHNA and YNFKEQ. The CDR3 measures 16 amino acids from cysteine to phenylalanine. Just the 48-base CDR3 DNA is kept, in frame starting at base 1. Relative to germline, V is missing 1 base and J is missing 13 bases, with 12 bases of the junction outside any gene match. About this clone itself: This clone's antigen is unknown. Base qualities are not provided; no much larger clone lies one nucleotide away.

Library creation used the immunoSEQ multiplex PCR assay. The clones in this table, taken by TCRdb from immuneACCESS, are in-frame only. Not every clone is retained; where verified, under half of the shortfall comes from an unresolved V gene, and the cause of the rest is unknown. The sample has approximately 170,000 clones on record, about 93% of them singletons. The ten largest clones add up to roughly 0.7% of the sample. The receptor's source is a woman aged 30 to 39 in good health. Sequences were obtained from blood. The chain is made from TRBV4-2 and TRBJ2-3, with 12 central nucleotides matching TRBD2. For the CDR3, the sequence is CASSQGRTGLAGLEYF. The nucleotides read TGTGCCAGCAGCCAAGGGAGAACAGGACTAGCGGGACTTGAGTATTTT.